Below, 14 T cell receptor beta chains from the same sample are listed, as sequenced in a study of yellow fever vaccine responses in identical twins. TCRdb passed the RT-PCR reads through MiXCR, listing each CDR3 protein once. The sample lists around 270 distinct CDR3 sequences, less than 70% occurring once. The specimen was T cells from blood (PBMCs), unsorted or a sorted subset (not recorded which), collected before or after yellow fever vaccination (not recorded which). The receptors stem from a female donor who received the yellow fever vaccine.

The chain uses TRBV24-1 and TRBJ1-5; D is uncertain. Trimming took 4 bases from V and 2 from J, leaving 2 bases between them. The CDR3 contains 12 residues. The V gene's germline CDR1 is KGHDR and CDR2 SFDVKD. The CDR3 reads CATSEGNQPQHF. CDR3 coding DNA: TGTGCCACCAGTGAAGGCAATCAGCCCCAGCATTTT.

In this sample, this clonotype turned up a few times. In DNA form, the CDR3 reads TGTGCCAGCACCCCTTTGAGGGGGGTGAACACTGAAGCTTTCTTT. This gives the protein CASTPLRGVNTEAFF. The chain uses TRBV4-2 and TRBJ1-1; D possibly corresponds to TRBD1 (6 bases). This CDR3 has 15 amino acids. Looked up from germline, CDR1 is LGHNA and CDR2 is YNFKEQ. The V gene lost 7 bases and the J gene lost 0 bases, with 15 bases spanning the gap.

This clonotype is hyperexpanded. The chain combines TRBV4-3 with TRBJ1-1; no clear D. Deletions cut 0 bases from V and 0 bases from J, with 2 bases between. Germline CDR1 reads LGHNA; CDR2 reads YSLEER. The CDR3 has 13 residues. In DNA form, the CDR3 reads TGCGCCAGCAGCCAAGAATTGAACACTGAAGCTTTCTTT. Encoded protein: CASSQELNTEAFF.

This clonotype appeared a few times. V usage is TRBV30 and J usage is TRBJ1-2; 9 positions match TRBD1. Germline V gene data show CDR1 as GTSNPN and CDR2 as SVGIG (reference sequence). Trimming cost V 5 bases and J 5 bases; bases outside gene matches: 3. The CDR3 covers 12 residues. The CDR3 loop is CAWGQGLYGYTF. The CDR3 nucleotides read TGTGCCTGGGGACAGGGGTTATATGGCTACACCTTC.

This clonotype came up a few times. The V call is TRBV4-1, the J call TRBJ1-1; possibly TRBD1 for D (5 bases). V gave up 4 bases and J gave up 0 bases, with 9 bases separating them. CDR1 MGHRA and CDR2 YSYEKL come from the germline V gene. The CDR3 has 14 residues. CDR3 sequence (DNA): TGCGCCAGCAGCCCGGCAGGGCTGAACACTGAAGCTTTCTTT. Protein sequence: CASSPAGLNTEAFF.

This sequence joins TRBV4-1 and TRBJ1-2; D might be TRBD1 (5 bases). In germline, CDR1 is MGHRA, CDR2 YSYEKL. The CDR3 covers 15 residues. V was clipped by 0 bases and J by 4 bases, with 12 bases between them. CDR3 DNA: TGCGCCAGCAGCCAAGATTGGGGGGGGACCTATGGCTACACCTTC. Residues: CASSQDWGGTYGYTF.

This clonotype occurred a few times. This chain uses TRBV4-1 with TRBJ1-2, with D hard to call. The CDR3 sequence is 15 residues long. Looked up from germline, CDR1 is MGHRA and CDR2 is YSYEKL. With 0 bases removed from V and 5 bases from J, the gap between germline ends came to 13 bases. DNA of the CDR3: TGCGCCAGCAGCCAAGATGGCCTAAGCGGGTATGGCTACACCTTC. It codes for CASSQDGLSGYGYTF.

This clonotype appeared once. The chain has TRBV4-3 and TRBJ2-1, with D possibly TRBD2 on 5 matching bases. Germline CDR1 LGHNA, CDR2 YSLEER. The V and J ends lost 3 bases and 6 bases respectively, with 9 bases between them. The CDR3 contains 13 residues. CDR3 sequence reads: CASSQGSVNEQFF. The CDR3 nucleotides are TGCGCCAGCAGCCAGGGGAGCGTCAATGAGCAGTTCTTC.

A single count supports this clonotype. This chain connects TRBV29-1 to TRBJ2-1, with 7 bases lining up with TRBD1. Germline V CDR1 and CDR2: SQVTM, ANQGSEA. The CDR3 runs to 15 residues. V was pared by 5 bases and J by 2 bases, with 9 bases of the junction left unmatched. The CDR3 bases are TGCAGCGTTTTGGAGACAGGGACAACCTACAATGAGCAGTTCTTC. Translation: CSVLETGTTYNEQFF.

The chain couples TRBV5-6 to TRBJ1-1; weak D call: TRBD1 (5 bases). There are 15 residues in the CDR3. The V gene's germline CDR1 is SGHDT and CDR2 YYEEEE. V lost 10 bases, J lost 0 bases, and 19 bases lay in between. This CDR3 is CAWTPGPLMNTEAFF. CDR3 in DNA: TGTGCCTGGACGCCGGGGCCTTTGATGAACACTGAAGCTTTCTTT.

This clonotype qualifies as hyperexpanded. The CDR3: CASSDKNSPLHF. CDR3 in DNA: TGTGCCAGCAGTGACAAAAATTCACCCCTCCACTTT. V gene TRBV2 combines with J gene TRBJ1-6; D ambiguous. Germline V gene data show CDR1 as SNHLY and CDR2 as FYNNEI. This CDR3 has 12 amino acids. Trimming removed 3 bases at V and 7 bases at J, with 4 bases between.

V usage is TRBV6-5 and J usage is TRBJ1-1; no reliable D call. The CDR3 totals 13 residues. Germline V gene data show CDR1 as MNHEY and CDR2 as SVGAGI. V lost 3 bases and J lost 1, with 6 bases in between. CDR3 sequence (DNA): TGTGCCAGCAGTTATGGTGGGAACACTGAAGCTTTCTTT. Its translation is CASSYGGNTEAFF.

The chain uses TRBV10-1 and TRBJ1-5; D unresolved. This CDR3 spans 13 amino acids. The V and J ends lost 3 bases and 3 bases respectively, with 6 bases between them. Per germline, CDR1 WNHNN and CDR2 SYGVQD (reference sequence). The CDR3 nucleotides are TGCGCCAGCAGTGATGGGGTCAATCAGCCCCAGCATTTT. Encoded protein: CASSDGVNQPQHF.

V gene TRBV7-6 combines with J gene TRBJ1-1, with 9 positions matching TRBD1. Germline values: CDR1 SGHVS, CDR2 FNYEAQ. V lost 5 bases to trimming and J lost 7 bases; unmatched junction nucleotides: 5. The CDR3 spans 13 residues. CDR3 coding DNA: TGTGCCAGCAGCGGGACAGGGACGGATGAAGCTTTCTTT. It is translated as CASSGTGTDEAFF.